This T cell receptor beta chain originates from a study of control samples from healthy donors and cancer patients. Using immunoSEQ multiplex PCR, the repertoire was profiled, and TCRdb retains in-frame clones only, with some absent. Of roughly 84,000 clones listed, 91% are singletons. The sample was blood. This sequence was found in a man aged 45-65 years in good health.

CDR3 nucleotides: TGTGCCAGCAGCTCCTCAGGGGTCAGCTACACCTTC. This encodes CASSSSGVSYTF. The chain is built from TRBV7-2 and TRBJ1-2, with D possibly being TRBD1 (6 bases). Germline V CDR1 and CDR2: SGHTA, FQGNSA. The CDR3 length is 12 residues. Trimming stripped 4 bases from V and 9 bases from J, with 12 bases between. Based on the CDR3 plus reference TRBV7-2 and TRBJ1-2, the full variable domain is GAGVSQSPSNKVTEKGKDVELRCDPISGHTALYWYRQSLGQGLEFLIYFQGNSAPDKSGLPSDRFSAERTGGSVSTLTIQRTQQEDSAVYLCASSSSGVSYTFGSGTRLTVV.